The 22 T cell receptor beta chains below all came from one sample that was sequenced in a study of naive and memory T cell subsets. The study, taken as a whole, reports: Naive repertoires, especially CD8, held a few larger clonotypes, possibly memory cells re-expressing CD45RA.

Both TRBC1 and TRBC2 were covered by a beta constant-region primer of two equimolar oligonucleotides. Nested alpha and beta constant-region primers with the SP2 primer drove four PCR rounds on ligated cDNA. Each CDR3 protein is one row after TCRdb ran MiXCR on the UMI-ligation and nested PCR reads. The repertoire consists of about 90,000 distinct CDR3 sequences, with about 11% occurring once and the leading ten covering 0.13%. No antigen is known for these receptors. What was sequenced was naive CD4+ T cells from blood. Receptor source: a human donor in good health.

This clonotype was counted only a few times. This sequence joins TRBV12-3 or TRBV12-4 and TRBJ1-4; a possible D gene is TRBD1 (6 bases). The CDR3 is made up of 14 amino acids. The V end lost 6 bases, the J end lost 7 bases, and 15 bases lay between the germline ends. The CDR3 sequence is CASRHQGRAEKLFF. CDR3 nucleotides: TGTGCCAGCAGGCACCAGGGGAGGGCTGAAAAACTGTTTTTT.

The rearrangement joins TRBV29-1 to TRBJ2-7; TRBD2 might be the D (6 bases). Germline loops: CDR1 SQVTM, CDR2 ANQGSEA. V gave up 5 bases and J gave up 0 bases, with 17 bases separating them. The CDR3 extends over 15 amino acids. The CDR3 DNA is TGCAGCGTTTCCGGAGGGACCTTGAGCTCCTACGAGCAGTACTTC. Protein sequence: CSVSGGTLSSYEQYF.

The rearrangement joins TRBV23-1 to TRBJ2-1, with 9 bases matching TRBD1. TRBV23-1 is labeled an ORF, and its function is uncertain. J lost 5 bases, V lost 3 bases, and 14 bases had no gene match. This CDR3 has 18 amino acids. CDR3 loop: CASSQPDRGGEAHNEQFF. CDR3 DNA sequence: TGCGCCAGCAGTCAGCCCGACAGGGGGGGAGAGGCCCACAATGAGCAGTTCTTC.

The chain is built from TRBV12-3 or TRBV12-4 and TRBJ2-7; TRBD2 might be the D (6 bases). The CDR3 has 14 amino acids. V was cut by 6 bases and J by 2 bases, with 14 bases left in between. CDR3 loop: CASRRIGGTYEQYF. For the CDR3, the DNA is TGTGCCAGCAGGAGGATCGGCGGGACCTACGAGCAGTACTTC.

The sample holds many counts of this clonotype. The chain has TRBV27 and TRBJ2-3, with D tentatively TRBD2 (5 bases). The CDR3 sequence is 14 residues long. Germline V gene data show CDR1 as MNHEY and CDR2 as SMNVEV (reference sequence). V lost 3 bases, J lost 3 bases, and 10 bases lay in between. The DNA of the CDR3 is TGTGCCAGCAGTTTGACTATTCCTACAGATACGCAGTATTTT. It yields the protein CASSLTIPTDTQYF.

The V call is TRBV12-3 or TRBV12-4, the J call TRBJ1-1; possibly TRBD1 for D (5 bases). The V gene lost 6 bases and the J gene lost 3 bases, with 17 bases spanning the gap. This CDR3 comprises 15 residues. The CDR3 protein is CASRRTGGRDTEAFF. The DNA of the CDR3 is TGTGCCAGCAGACGGACGGGGGGAAGGGACACTGAAGCTTTCTTT.

The table lists this clonotype with a few counts. CDR3 coding DNA: TGTGCCAGCAGCGTAGACCTCGGGACGCGTGGCTACACCTTC. Protein product: CASSVDLGTRGYTF. This rearrangement joins TRBV9 to TRBJ1-2, with D possibly matching TRBD1 (5 bases). CDR1 and CDR2 (germline): SGDLS, YYNGEE. V lost 0 bases, J lost 7 bases, and 13 bases lay in between. The CDR3 extends over 14 amino acids.

This clonotype was found a few times. V is TRBV12-3 or TRBV12-4 and J is TRBJ1-2; 8 nucleotides line up with TRBD1. The CDR3 covers 14 residues. V lost 4 bases, J lost 4 bases, and 5 bases stayed unmatched. In nucleotides, the CDR3 is TGTGCCAGCAGTTACCCAGGGGGCGGCTATGGCTACACCTTC. Amino acid sequence: CASSYPGGGYGYTF.

This clonotype was counted many times. The CDR3 DNA sequence: TGTGCCAGCAGCTCCGGGACAGCCAATGAGCAGTTCTTC. It translates to CASSSGTANEQFF. This sequence joins TRBV11-3 and TRBJ2-1, with 7 bases lining up with TRBD1. Germline values: CDR1 SGHNT, CDR2 YENEEA. The length of the CDR3 is 13 residues. The V segment lost 4 bases and the J segment 6 bases; nucleotides outside the gene matches: 3.

The V and J genes are TRBV6-6 and TRBJ2-2, with 7 bases aligning to TRBD1. Unmatched junction bases numbered 4, after V lost 4 bases and J lost 5 bases. Germline lookup yields CDR1 MNHNY and CDR2 SVGAGI (reference sequence). The CDR3 runs to 14 residues. CDR3: CASSFGTDTGELFF. The CDR3 DNA follows: TGTGCCAGCAGTTTCGGGACAGATACCGGGGAGCTGTTTTTT.

The chain recombines TRBV6-2 or TRBV6-3 with TRBJ2-1, with 10 bases identical to TRBD2. Germline CDR1 is MNHEY and CDR2 is SVGEGT. J gave up 7 bases and V 5 bases, and 11 bases lay outside the gene matches. There are 16 residues in the CDR3. The CDR3 DNA reads TGTGCCAGCAGTGCCCACCTAGCGGGAGTAGTAAATGAGCAGTTCTTC. This translates into CASSAHLAGVVNEQFF.

As for this clonotype: A much larger clonotype is one base distant, so this may be a read error. This sequence joins TRBV15 and TRBJ2-5; D is unclear. V was shortened by 2 bases and J by 2 bases, with 9 bases between the two germline ends. Germline assignment: CDR1 LNHNV and CDR2 YYDKDF (reference sequence). The CDR3 length is 14 residues. This CDR3 is CATSRSPVQETQYF. The CDR3 coding sequence is TGTGCCACCAGCAGAAGCCCAGTACAAGAGACCCAGTACTTC.

This clonotype was seen repeatedly, ten times or more. The rearrangement joins TRBV14 to TRBJ2-1, with D perhaps matching TRBD2 (6 bases). The V end was cut by 0 bases, the J end by 6 bases, with 21 bases between. Looked up from germline, CDR1 is SGHDN and CDR2 is FVKESK. The CDR3 covers 18 residues. CDR3 sequence (DNA): TGTGCCAGCAGCCAAGATCTTCTTGGGGGACTTGGGATCAATGAGCAGTTCTTC. Amino acids: CASSQDLLGGLGINEQFF.

V usage is TRBV18 and J usage is TRBJ2-1; 7 bases match TRBD1. The J segment lost 6 bases and the V segment lost 6 bases, leaving 5 bases of the junction unmatched. The CDR3 has 13 amino acids. CDR1 and CDR2 (germline): KGHSH, LQKENI. DNA for the CDR3: TGTGCCAGCTCGTCCAACAGGGGCAATGAGCAGTTCTTC. Its protein is CASSSNRGNEQFF.

This chain links TRBV19 with TRBJ2-1; TRBD2 agrees at 8 bases. Germline values: CDR1 LNHDA, CDR2 SQIVND (reference sequence). With V trimmed by 3 bases and J by 3 bases, 4 bases remained unmatched. This CDR3 region has 15 residues. As DNA, the CDR3 is TGTGCCAGTAGTATCTCACTAGCGGTCTACAATGAGCAGTTCTTC. Protein sequence: CASSISLAVYNEQFF. Full variable domain (missing parts from reference TRBV19 and TRBJ2-1): DGGITQSPKYLFRKEGQNVTLSCEQNLNHDAMYWYRQDPGQGLRLIYYSQIVNDFQKGDIAEGYSVSREKKESFPLTVTSAQKNPTAFYLCASSISLAVYNEQFFGPGTRLTVL.

The V call is TRBV15, the J call TRBJ2-7; D is undetermined. This CDR3 is 13 amino acids long. Germline-derived CDR1 and CDR2 are LNHNV and YYDKDF (reference sequence). Trimming stripped 3 bases from V and 3 bases from J, with 9 bases between. The CDR3 reads CATSSQVGYEQYF. The DNA for the CDR3 is TGTGCCACCAGCAGTCAGGTCGGCTACGAGCAGTACTTC.

This clonotype was observed many times. CDR3 amino acids: CSPSGGPTDTQYF. CDR3 nucleotide sequence: TGCAGTCCTTCGGGGGGGCCCACAGATACGCAGTATTTT. The chain links TRBV20-1 to TRBJ2-3; 8 positions agree with TRBD2. The CDR3 is 13 amino acids. The V segment lost 8 bases and the J segment 2 bases; nucleotides outside the gene matches: 6. The germline gives CDR1 DFQATT, CDR2 SNEGSKA (reference sequence).

This clonotype appeared a few times. This chain connects TRBV4-2 to TRBJ2-1; 9 nucleotides match TRBD2. Trimming cost V 2 bases and J 3 bases; bases outside gene matches: 8. Germline V gives CDR1 LGHNA, CDR2 YNFKEQ. The CDR3 spans 17 residues. CDR3 coding DNA: TGTGCCAGCAGCCAACTTCAAGCGGGAGGAAGCTACAATGAGCAGTTCTTC. Its translation is CASSQLQAGGSYNEQFF.

V gene TRBV20-1 combines with J gene TRBJ2-4; D gene ambiguous. This CDR3 is 13 amino acids long. V was clipped by 5 bases and J by 0 bases, with 8 bases between them. Per the germline V gene, CDR1 is DFQATT and CDR2 is SNEGSKA (reference sequence). The CDR3 nucleotides read TGCAGTGCTCCCTCCGGAGCCAAAAACATTCAGTACTTC. Translating gives CSAPSGAKNIQYF.

The chain links TRBV4-1 to TRBJ2-2; D gene unclear. This CDR3 has 17 amino acids. V was trimmed by 0 bases and J by 5 bases, leaving 16 bases between them. In germline, CDR1 is MGHRA, CDR2 YSYEKL. The CDR3 bases are TGCGCCAGCAGCCAAGATTCCGGATTCAGCTGGACCGGGGAGCTGTTTTTT. Amino acids: CASSQDSGFSWTGELFF.

This clonotype was counted many times. This chain connects TRBV19 to TRBJ1-1, with D tentatively TRBD1 (6 bases). This CDR3 is built from 13 residues. In germline, CDR1 is LNHDA, CDR2 SQIVND (reference sequence). V was clipped by 7 bases and J by 3 bases, with 12 bases between them. As DNA, the CDR3 is TGTGCCAGTACCGTACAGGGTCACACTGAAGCTTTCTTT. Its translation is CASTVQGHTEAFF.

This CDR3 is CASNYGTPRETQYF. The CDR3 DNA reads TGTGCCAGCAACTACGGGACACCCAGGGAGACCCAGTACTTC. The V and J genes are TRBV5-4 and TRBJ2-5, with a weak D call TRBD1 (6 bases). Trimming took 6 bases from V and 5 from J, leaving 17 bases between them. Germline CDR1 reads SGHNT; CDR2 reads YYREEE (reference sequence). The CDR3 is 14 amino acids.